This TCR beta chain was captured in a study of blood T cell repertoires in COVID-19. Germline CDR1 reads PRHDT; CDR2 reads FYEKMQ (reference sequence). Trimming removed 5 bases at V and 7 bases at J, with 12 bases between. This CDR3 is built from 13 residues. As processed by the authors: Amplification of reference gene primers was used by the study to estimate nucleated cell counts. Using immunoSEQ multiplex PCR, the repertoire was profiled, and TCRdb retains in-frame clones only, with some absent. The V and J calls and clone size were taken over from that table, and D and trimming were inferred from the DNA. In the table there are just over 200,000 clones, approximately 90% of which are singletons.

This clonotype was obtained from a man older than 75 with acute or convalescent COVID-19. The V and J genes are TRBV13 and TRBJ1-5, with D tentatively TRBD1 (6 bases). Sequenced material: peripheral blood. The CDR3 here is CASSRTEGQPQHF. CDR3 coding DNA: TGTGCCAGCAGCCGGACAGAGGGGCAGCCCCAGCATTTT.